The rows below give T cell receptor beta chains drawn from one sample of a study of blood T cell repertoires in COVID-19. The repertoire was sequenced with immunoSEQ multiplex PCR; TCRdb's copy has only in-frame clones and lacks some. The sample shows around 70,000 clones, 87% of them seen only once. Sequenced sample: peripheral blood. These receptors were taken from a young woman with acute or convalescent COVID-19. The CDR3 runs from the conserved cysteine through the conserved F or W. The D gene is left open where the match is weak. Clone size is shown for a subset of rows, as once, few, many or a class of expanded clone.

>TRBJ1-2|TRBV6-4|NA|NA
TGTGCCAGCAGTCCCGGGTTAGCTAACTATGGCTACACCTTC
CASSPGLANYGYTF
>TRBJ2-2|TRBV29-1|NA|NA
TGCAGCGTTGTGTGGGCCCCCACCGGGGAGCTGTTTTTT
CSVVWAPTGELFF
>TRBJ2-7|TRBV28|NA|NA
TGTGCCAGCAGTTTTCGCTCCTACGAGCAGTACTTC
CASSFRSYEQYF
>TRBJ2-7|TRBV4-1|NA|NA
TGCGCCAGCAGCCAGGGCGGGACCTACGAGCAGTACTTC
CASSQGGTYEQYF
>TRBJ1-5|TRBV19|NA|NA
TGTGCCAGTAGTATAAGGCGGGACCAGCCCCAGCATTTT
CASSIRRDQPQHF
>TRBJ1-2|TRBV12-3/TRBV12-4|NA|NA
TGTGCCAGCAGTTTCGAGGGCAACTATGGCTACACCTTC
CASSFEGNYGYTF
>TRBJ1-1|TRBV2|NA|NA
TGTGCCAGCAGAGTGGACCCAAGGCAGGGAGCTTTCTTT
CASRVDPRQGAFF
>TRBJ2-7|TRBV7-8|NA|few
TGTGCCAGCAGTTCGGGGTGGCCCTACGAGCAGTACTTC
CASSSGWPYEQYF
>TRBJ1-5|TRBV28|TRBD1|NA
TGTGCCAGCAGTCCCGACAGGGGAGGCAATCAGCCCCAGCATTTT
CASSPDRGGNQPQHF
>TRBJ1-5|TRBV15|TRBD1|NA
TGTGCCACCGCCTGGGACAGGGGGCTTGGTCAGCCCCAGCATTTT
CATAWDRGLGQPQHF
>TRBJ1-1|TRBV6-5|NA|NA
TGTGCCAGCAGTTCTTCCCGGAACACTGAAGCTTTCTTT
CASSSSRNTEAFF
>TRBJ1-3|TRBV7-9|NA|NA
TGTGCCAGCAGCTTAACAGCCGGAAACACCATATATTTT
CASSLTAGNTIYF
>TRBJ1-6|TRBV9|NA|NA
TGTGCCAGCAGCTCGACTGGAGGTAATTCACCCCTCCACTTT
CASSSTGGNSPLHF
>TRBJ2-6|TRBV14|NA|NA
TGTGCCAGCAGCCAAGTCCAACTGAGCTCTGGGGCCAACGTCCTGACTTTC
CASSQVQLSSGANVLTF
>TRBJ1-5|TRBV19|NA|NA
TGTGCCAGTAGTATATATCAGAGCAATCAGCCCCAGCATTTT
CASSIYQSNQPQHF
>TRBJ1-2|TRBV2|TRBD1|NA
TGTGCCAGCAGCGGAACCGGGACAGGGGTATATGGCTACACCTTC
CASSGTGTGVYGYTF
>TRBJ1-4|TRBV7-9|NA|few
TGTGCCAGCAGATCGGACATGCCTGATGGAAAACTGTTTTTT
CASRSDMPDGKLFF
>TRBJ1-1|TRBV6-5|NA|NA
TGTGCCAGCAGTTACAGGGACACGACTGAAGCTTTCTTT
CASSYRDTTEAFF
>TRBJ2-6|TRBV4-1|NA|NA
TGCGCCAGCAGCCAAGGGCATTCTGGGGCCAACGTCCTGACTTTC
CASSQGHSGANVLTF
>TRBJ1-4|TRBV7-9|NA|NA
TGTGCCAGCAGCGTAGTTCTCGGGGGGCGCTTGGAAAAACTGTTTTTT
CASSVVLGGRLEKLFF
>TRBJ2-5|TRBV5-1|NA|NA
TGCGCCAGCAGCTTGCAGGGGTCATCCGAGACCCAGTACTTC
CASSLQGSSETQYF
>TRBJ2-3|TRBV14|NA|NA
TGTGCCAGCAGCCGAGAGTCAGGGATCATATCTCTAAGCACAGATACGCAGTATTTT
CASSRESGIISLSTDTQYF
>TRBJ1-4|TRBV5-5|NA|NA
TGTGCCAGCGTAGCAGGGACAACTAATGAAAAACTGTTTTTT
CASVAGTTNEKLFF
>TRBJ2-1|TRBV7-9|TRBD2|few
TGTGCCAGCAGCTTGAGAGCGGGAGGGTCCTACAATGAGCAGTTCTTC
CASSLRAGGSYNEQFF
>TRBJ1-6|TRBV2|TRBD1|NA
TGTGCCAGCAGTCTGTATCAGGGGGCCGCTAATTCACCCCTCCACTTT
CASSLYQGAANSPLHF
>TRBJ2-7|TRBV5-1|TRBD2|NA
TGCGCCAGCAGCCAGGGGACTAGCGGGTTCACCACTTCCTACGAGCAGTACTTC
CASSQGTSGFTTSYEQYF
>TRBJ2-7|TRBV7-9|NA|NA
TGTGCCAGCAGCTTTTCTGGTGGCGGCAGGGTATACGAGCAGTACTTC
CASSFSGGGRVYEQYF
>TRBJ2-7|TRBV5-6|NA|NA
TGTGCCAGCAGCCTCCTTTCCGGGGTTATGTTGGGGGAGCAGTACTTC
CASSLLSGVMLGEQYF
>TRBJ1-1|TRBV6-2/TRBV6-3|NA|NA
TGTGCCAGCAGTTATGATTTGCGGGGCACTGAAGCTTTCTTT
CASSYDLRGTEAFF
>TRBJ2-7|TRBV27|TRBD2|NA
TGTGCCACCAATCCATCGGGACTAGTCCCTGGCGAGCAGTACTTC
CATNPSGLVPGEQYF
>TRBJ1-2|TRBV6-6|TRBD1|NA
TGTGCCAGCAGTTTCGGACAGGGGGAAGGCTACACCTTC
CASSFGQGEGYTF
>TRBJ1-4|TRBV7-9|NA|NA
TGTGCCAGCAGCTTAGGTTTAGAATACCAAACTAATGAAAAACTGTTTTTT
CASSLGLEYQTNEKLFF
>TRBJ2-3|TRBV5-1|TRBD2|NA
TGCGCCAGCAGCTTGGCGTCTAGCGGGGGGCCTATCACAGATACGCAGTATTTT
CASSLASSGGPITDTQYF
>TRBJ2-6|TRBV27|NA|NA
TGTGCCAGCAGTTCATCCTGGGGGGTAGCTGGGGCCAACGTCCTGACTTTC
CASSSSWGVAGANVLTF
>TRBJ2-1|TRBV5-1|TRBD2|NA
TGCGCCAGCAGCTTGTCTTCTAGCGGTGAGCAGTTCTTC
CASSLSSSGEQFF
>TRBJ2-1|TRBV7-9|NA|NA
TGTGCCAGCAGCCCCCGACAGGAGCAGTTCTTC
CASSPRQEQFF
>TRBJ1-1|TRBV2|NA|NA
TGTGCCAGCAGTGAGACGACCGGACAGTACACTGAAGCTTTCTTT
CASSETTGQYTEAFF